This T cell receptor (beta chain) was documented in a study of tumor-infiltrating lymphocytes in oesophageal squamous cell carcinoma. TCRdb called the reads again in MiXCR, with one record for every CDR3 protein. This sample has approximately 10,000 distinct CDR3 sequences, with around 60% found just once. The CDR3 is 13 residues long. Germline assignment: CDR1 MNHNY and CDR2 SVGAGI (reference sequence). The specimen sequenced was blood. This TCR derives from a female donor with esophageal squamous cell carcinoma. The chain has TRBV6-6 and TRBJ2-5; D perhaps matches TRBD1 (6 bases). The closer fit of TRBJ2-7 to the DNA end suggests the J call may be wrong. CDR3 DNA sequence: TGTGCCAGCAGTTTCGGCAGGGGTTACGAGCAGTACTTC. Its protein product is CASSFGRGYEQYF.